The present T cell receptor beta chain was sequenced within a study of shared clonotypes between healthy human individuals. The data were produced by immunoSEQ multiplex PCR, yet TCRdb's version contains in-frame clones alone and is incomplete. Among roughly 2.1 million clones listed, 90% to 95% were seen once. Naive CD8 cells lacked CD45RO and underwent positive selection for CCR7, leaving out terminally differentiated effector memory CD45RA+ cells. Germline V lookup: CDR1 MGHRA, CDR2 YSYEKL. This CDR3 is built from 16 residues. Trimming at V came to 2 bases and at J to 2 bases, leaving 5 bases not matched to a gene.

The gene calls are TRBV4-1 and TRBJ2-2; 7 positions match TRBD2. The sample comprised naive CD8+ T cells from PBMCs. The receptor comes from a man between 18 and 35 years old in good health. Some clones in this sample may be carry-over from other donors' samples. The CDR3 loop is CASSQQASGNTGELFF. Written as DNA, the CDR3 is TGCGCCAGCAGCCAACAGGCTAGCGGTAACACCGGGGAGCTGTTTTTT.